Here is one T cell receptor (beta chain) with its context. Some clones are missing from TCRdb's copy, which holds only in-frame ones; the method was immunoSEQ multiplex PCR. In the table there are nearly 25,000 clones, 65% to 80% of which are singletons. This sample was included in a study of PD-1 blockade in classical Hodgkin lymphoma. The time point: cycle 4 day 1 (C4D1), after less than 7 weeks of nivolumab. After autologous stem cell transplantation all patients relapsed, and prior brentuximab vedotin exposure differed between cohorts. CDR3 length: 15 amino acids. Sample: peripheral blood mononuclear cells (PBMCs), taken before the fourth cycle of nivolumab. This TCR was sampled from a human donor with classical Hodgkin lymphoma. The chain couples TRBV21-1 to TRBJ2-7; TRBD1 is the table's D call, not checked against the DNA. TRBV21-1 is recorded as a pseudogene. The CDR3 nucleotides are TGTGCCAGCAGCCCCCATTATGGGGCGCGGTACGAGCAGTACTTC. Translating gives CASSPHYGARYEQYF.